These 9 T cell receptor beta chains were sequenced from one sample in a study of CD8+ T cells in alopecia areata. Once RNA had been extracted, it was reverse transcribed into cDNA to act as the sequencing template. Produced via immunoSEQ multiplex PCR; TCRdb's table is partial and in-frame only. The data show tens of thousands of clones, with less than 75% seen just once and more than 15% held by the top ten. The material sequenced was NKG2D-high CD8+ T cells sorted from blood. These receptors originate from a human donor with alopecia areata.

This clone has a handful of counts. The J gene is TRBJ1-6, the V gene TRBV5-1; D gene uncertain. V lost 0 bases, J lost 7 bases, and 11 bases lay in between. This CDR3 spans 15 amino acids. Germline V gives CDR1 SGHRS, CDR2 YFSETQ. For the CDR3, the DNA is TGCGCCAGCAGCTTGGCCACTAGGGAGAATTCACCCCTCCACTTT. It codes for CASSLATRENSPLHF. Full variable domain (remainder filled in from reference TRBV5-1 and TRBJ1-6): KAGVTQTPRYLIKTRGQQVTLSCSPISGHRSVSWYQQTPGQGLQFLFEYFSETQRNKGNFPGRFSGRQFSNSRSEMNVSTLELGDSALYLCASSLATRENSPLHFGNGTRLTVT.

The chain carries TRBV23-1 and TRBJ2-3; a possible D gene is TRBD1 (6 bases). TRBV23-1 is recorded as an ORF, its role being uncertain. With 1 base removed from V and 1 base from J, the gap between germline ends came to 12 bases. This CDR3 contains 16 residues. CDR3 DNA sequence: TGCGCCAGCAGTCAATATCCGGACAGACGCACAGATACGCAGTATTTT. Encoded protein: CASSQYPDRRTDTQYF.

The chain links TRBV9 to TRBJ2-1; D uncertain. Germline CDR1 reads SGDLS; CDR2 reads YYNGEE. Trimming took 0 bases from V and 2 from J, leaving 15 bases between them. The CDR3 runs 17 residues. The CDR3, as DNA: TGTGCCAGCAGCGTAGGTGGAATCCGCCTTCCCTACAATGAGCAGTTCTTC. This gives the protein CASSVGGIRLPYNEQFF.

This chain joins TRBV30 and TRBJ1-1; D is possibly TRBD1 (5 bases). The germline V and J ends were trimmed by 4 bases and 0 bases, with 15 bases remaining between them. Germline CDR1 GTSNPN, CDR2 SVGIG (reference sequence). This CDR3 has 15 residues. CDR3 bases: TGTGCCTGGATAGGAGGGGTCATATTGAACACTGAAGCTTTCTTT. This gives the protein CAWIGGVILNTEAFF.

The sample holds a few counts of this clone. This chain uses TRBV28 with TRBJ1-6; the D gene is possibly TRBD1 (5 bases). This CDR3 region has 16 residues. CDR1 is MDHEN and CDR2 is SYDVKM in the germline V gene. Trimming took off 1 base at V and 2 bases at J, with 9 bases between the two ends. As DNA, the CDR3 is TGTGCCAGCAGTTTATCCACAGGAGCCTATAATTCACCCCTCCACTTT. Amino acid sequence: CASSLSTGAYNSPLHF. The full variable domain, with the rest looked up from reference TRBV28 and TRBJ1-6, is DVKVTQSSRYLVKRTGEKVFLECVQDMDHENMFWYRQDPGLGLRLIYFSYDVKMKEKGDIPEGYSVSREKKERFSLILESASTNQTSMYLCASSLSTGAYNSPLHFGNGTRLTVT.

The V gene is TRBV15, the J gene TRBJ2-4; no reliable D call. CDR1 is LNHNV and CDR2 is YYDKDF in the germline V gene (reference sequence). This CDR3 contains 14 residues. Deletions cut 8 bases from V and 0 bases from J, with 11 bases between. The CDR3 loop is CATAEWGAKNIQYF. CDR3 DNA: TGTGCCACCGCGGAGTGGGGAGCCAAAAACATTCAGTACTTC.

This clone was seen only once. The rearrangement joins TRBV6-5 to TRBJ1-1, with a possible D match to TRBD1 (6 bases). The length of the CDR3 is 13 residues. The germline gives CDR1 MNHEY, CDR2 SVGAGI. V gave up 6 bases and J gave up 2 bases, with 10 bases separating them. This chain's CDR3 is CASRQGRNTEAFF. DNA for the CDR3: TGTGCCAGCAGACAGGGAAGAAACACTGAAGCTTTCTTT.

The gene calls are TRBV7-9 and TRBJ2-5; 8 bases fit TRBD2. V dropped 5 bases and J dropped 5; count of bases not matched to a gene: 7. CDR3 length: 14 residues. The germline V gene encodes CDR1 SEHNR and CDR2 FQNEAQ (reference sequence). The CDR3 nucleotides read TGTGCCAGCAGCCCAGGACTAGCCGGGGAGACCCAGTACTTC. It codes for CASSPGLAGETQYF.

This clone was seen only once. The V and J genes are TRBV25-1 and TRBJ2-3, with D possibly being TRBD1 or TRBD2 (6 bases each). Germline V lookup: CDR1 MGHDK, CDR2 SYGVNS. This CDR3 spans 17 amino acids. Between the trimmed V and J ends, which lost 4 bases and 0 bases, there was a span of 17 bases. CDR3 coding DNA: TGTGCCAGCAGTGGAGGGGGGCAGGGAACTAGCACAGATACGCAGTATTTT. This sequence encodes CASSGGGQGTSTDTQYF. The entire variable domain, with the rest obtained from reference TRBV25-1 and TRBJ2-3, is as follows: EADIYQTPRYLVIGTGKKITLECSQTMGHDKMYWYQQDPGMELHLIHYSYGVNSTEKGDLSSESTVSRIRTEHFPLTLESARPSHTSQYLCASSGGGQGTSTDTQYFGPGTRLTVL.